This TCR beta chain was recorded in a study of T cells after yellow fever vaccination. Turning to the study itself: Preparing low-cell-number fractions relied on SMART-Seq v4 Ultra Low Input.

In this sample, this clonotype turned up a few times. CDR3 size: 15 residues. Looked up from germline, CDR1 is MGHRA and CDR2 is YSYEKL. The trim removed 1 base at V and 5 bases at J, leaving 7 bases unmatched. TCRdb used MiXCR to reprocess the 5' RACE reads, holding one entry per CDR3 protein. Of some 300,000 distinct CDR3 sequences listed, under 9% are singletons. The chain couples TRBV4-1 to TRBJ2-7; 8 bases agree with TRBD2. The sequence was collected from a young man who received the YFV17D yellow fever vaccine. This material consisted of CD4+ T cells sorted from PBMCs, taken 5 days after the yellow fever booster vaccination. CDR3 nucleotide sequence: TGCGCCAGCAGCCAAGCCGGGGGGGGCACCAACGAGCAGTACTTC. Encoded protein: CASSQAGGGTNEQYF.